Listed below are T cell receptor beta chains from one sample, sequenced in a study of blood T cells in healthy people across ages. From the 5' RACE reads, TCRdb called clonotypes with MiXCR, one entry per CDR3 protein. The sample holds around 1,100,000 distinct CDR3 sequences, 35% to 45% seen once. The sequenced material came from blood. The source of these receptors is a man aged 18 to 30 in good health. The CDR3 runs from the conserved cysteine through the conserved F or W. Fields, in order: V gene, D gene, CDR3 length, J gene, clone size, CDR3 protein, CDR3 DNA. A D gene is named only where the DNA matches it firmly. Where a row states a size, it is once, few, many or the class of an expanded clone; other rows omit it.

v_call: TRBV6-1
d_call: .
cdr3_length: 15
j_call: TRBJ1-6
clone_size: .
cdr3_aa: CASSPLTRSNSPLHF
cdr3_nt: TGTGCCAGCAGTCCGCTGACAAGGTCTAATTCACCCCTCCACTTT

v_call: TRBV29-1
d_call: .
cdr3_length: 14
j_call: TRBJ1-1
clone_size: few
cdr3_aa: CSVVVNGRTPEAFF
cdr3_nt: TGCTCCGTCGTAGTCAACGGGCGAACCCCTGAAGCTTTCTTT

v_call: TRBV3-1
d_call: TRBD1
cdr3_length: 15
j_call: TRBJ2-3
clone_size: .
cdr3_aa: CASSRWGQVTDTQYF
cdr3_nt: TGTGCCAGCAGCCGCTGGGGACAGGTCACAGATACGCAGTATTTT

v_call: TRBV4-2
d_call: .
cdr3_length: 17
j_call: TRBJ2-2
clone_size: .
cdr3_aa: CAGSQSDWTPNTGELFF
cdr3_nt: TGTGCCGGCAGCCAATCCGACTGGACTCCGAACACCGGGGAGCTGTTTTTT

v_call: TRBV5-1
d_call: .
cdr3_length: 16
j_call: TRBJ2-2
clone_size: .
cdr3_aa: CASSLAPSTNTGELFF
cdr3_nt: TGCGCCAGCAGCTTGGCCCCTAGTACGAACACCGGGGAGCTGTTTTTT

v_call: TRBV12-3/TRBV12-4
d_call: .
cdr3_length: 13
j_call: TRBJ1-1
clone_size: .
cdr3_aa: CACGGTGNTEAFF
cdr3_nt: TGTGCCTGTGGGGGTACAGGGAACACTGAAGCTTTCTTT

v_call: TRBV12-3/TRBV12-4
d_call: TRBD1
cdr3_length: 13
j_call: TRBJ2-7
clone_size: .
cdr3_aa: CASSYGQGDEQYF
cdr3_nt: TGTGCCAGCAGTTACGGACAGGGGGACGAGCAGTACTTC

v_call: TRBV2
d_call: .
cdr3_length: 16
j_call: TRBJ1-4
clone_size: .
cdr3_aa: CASTPASRYSNEKLFF
cdr3_nt: TGTGCCAGCACCCCAGCCTCCAGGTACTCTAATGAAAAACTGTTTTTT

v_call: TRBV7-9
d_call: .
cdr3_length: 15
j_call: TRBJ2-5
clone_size: once
cdr3_aa: CASSPDLSHQETQYF
cdr3_nt: TGTGCCAGCAGCCCGGACCTAAGCCACCAAGAGACCCAGTACTTC

v_call: TRBV12-3/TRBV12-4
d_call: TRBD1
cdr3_length: 15
j_call: TRBJ1-1
clone_size: .
cdr3_aa: CASSSPGTGGTEAFF
cdr3_nt: TGTGCCAGCAGTTCACCCGGGACAGGGGGTACTGAAGCTTTCTTT

v_call: TRBV7-2
d_call: TRBD1
cdr3_length: 17
j_call: TRBJ1-5
clone_size: .
cdr3_aa: CASSFLGQGYSNQPQHF
cdr3_nt: TGTGCCAGCAGCTTCCTTGGACAGGGCTATAGCAATCAGCCCCAGCATTTT

v_call: TRBV7-9
d_call: .
cdr3_length: 14
j_call: TRBJ2-1
clone_size: .
cdr3_aa: CASSLGASRNEQFF
cdr3_nt: TGTGCCAGCAGCTTAGGGGCGAGTAGGAATGAGCAGTTCTTC

v_call: TRBV4-3
d_call: .
cdr3_length: 13
j_call: TRBJ1-6
clone_size: .
cdr3_aa: CASSQDVDSPLHF
cdr3_nt: TGCGCCAGCAGCCAAGATGTGGACTCACCCCTCCACTTT

v_call: TRBV4-1
d_call: TRBD1
cdr3_length: 19
j_call: TRBJ1-5
clone_size: .
cdr3_aa: CVSSQELDRGLKANQPQHF
cdr3_nt: TGCGTCAGCAGCCAAGAACTGGACAGGGGATTGAAGGCCAATCAGCCCCAGCATTTT

v_call: TRBV7-2
d_call: TRBD1
cdr3_length: 14
j_call: TRBJ1-2
clone_size: few
cdr3_aa: CASSLETGARGYTF
cdr3_nt: TGTGCCAGCAGCTTGGAAACAGGGGCACGTGGCTACACCTTC

v_call: TRBV4-3
d_call: .
cdr3_length: 15
j_call: TRBJ2-3
clone_size: .
cdr3_aa: CASSQDLSTGYTQYF
cdr3_nt: TGCGCCAGCAGCCAAGACCTTTCGACGGGGTATACGCAGTATTTT